This passage covers 3 T cell receptor beta chains from one sample sequenced in a study of blood T cell repertoires in COVID-19. Only in-frame clones appear in the TCRdb table, and some are missing; sequencing was by immunoSEQ multiplex PCR. The sample includes 220,000 or so clones, 75% to 90% seen only once; the top ten take approximately 8%. Sequenced input: peripheral blood. The receptor source for this set is a woman older than 75 with COVID-19, enrolled during active disease.

The chain joins TRBV7-3 to TRBJ2-1; the match to TRBD2 covers 10 bases. There are 16 residues in the CDR3. V trimming: 5 bases; J trimming: 10 bases; junction bases outside the gene matches: 14. Germline V gene lookup returns CDR1 SGHTA and CDR2 FQGTGA. The CDR3 here is CASSPTGLAGVSEQFF. DNA for the CDR3: TGTGCCAGCAGCCCCACTGGTCTAGCGGGAGTTTCCGAGCAGTTCTTC.

This clone came up a few times. V gene TRBV30 combines with J gene TRBJ2-7; maybe TRBD1 (5 bases). This CDR3 contains 13 residues. Germline V CDR1 and CDR2: GTSNPN, SVGIG (reference sequence). Trimming pared 1 base from V and 5 bases from J, leaving 12 bases between. The CDR3 is CAWSEWGRHEQYF. The CDR3 DNA reads TGTGCCTGGAGTGAATGGGGCAGACACGAGCAGTACTTC.

CDR3: CASSQFTGTSSYEQYF. The DNA for the CDR3 is TGTGCCAGCAGCCAATTTACAGGGACGAGCTCCTACGAGCAGTACTTC. V usage is TRBV16 and J usage is TRBJ2-7, with D possibly matching TRBD1 (6 bases). The germline V gene encodes CDR1 KGHSY and CDR2 FQNENV. CDR3 size: 16 residues. Trimming removed 1 base from V and 0 bases from J, with 13 bases in between.